Presented here are 29 T cell receptor beta chains from one specimen sequenced in a study of human T cells and chemical hapten exposure. Indicated time point: patch test 3, about 24 weeks after DPC sensitization. Described treatment: therapeutic diphenylcyclopropenone sensitization with weekly scalp DPC. Via MiXCR, TCRdb re-called the RACE reads, giving one row per CDR3 protein. The sample shows 80,000 to 100,000 distinct CDR3 sequences, under 14% of them seen only once. Sequenced here: whole blood, sampled in connection with sensitization to the hapten diphenylcyclopropenone (DPC). Receptor source: a woman in her forties or fifties with alopecia areata. Some clones in this sample may be carry-over from other donors' samples.

This clonotype came up many times. The genes are TRBV5-1 and TRBJ2-1; 7 bases agree with TRBD1. In germline, CDR1 is SGHRS, CDR2 YFSETQ. This CDR3 spans 15 amino acids. The ends lost 4 bases at V and 6 bases at J; junction bases unmatched: 10. The CDR3 DNA sequence: TGCGCCAGCAGCCCCCCCGGGCAGGGGGTCAATGAGCAGTTCTTC. As protein: CASSPPGQGVNEQFF.

This clonotype was detected many times. The V and J genes are TRBV6-1 and TRBJ2-7, with D possibly matching TRBD1 (5 bases). Trimming pared 2 bases from V and 5 bases from J, leaving 13 bases between. The CDR3 is 14 residues long. The V gene's germline CDR1 is MNHNS and CDR2 SASEGT. CDR3 in DNA: TGTGCCAGCAGTGAACGCTGGACATTCAACGAGCAGTACTTC. Amino acids: CASSERWTFNEQYF.

The V call is TRBV29-1, the J call TRBJ2-7, with a weak D call TRBD1 (5 bases). Germline CDR1 and CDR2: SQVTM and ANQGSEA. There are 12 residues in the CDR3. Trimming removed 7 bases from V and 0 bases from J, with 10 bases in between. This chain's CDR3 is CSATESSYEQYF. DNA for the CDR3: TGCAGCGCGACAGAGAGCTCCTACGAGCAGTACTTC.

This clonotype came up many times. The CDR3 loop is CASNSRDLNNEQFF. DNA of the CDR3: TGTGCCAGCAATTCGCGGGACCTGAACAATGAGCAGTTCTTC. The V gene is TRBV4-2, the J gene TRBJ2-1, with D possibly matching TRBD2 (6 bases). The CDR3 consists of 14 residues. V was clipped by 7 bases and J by 5 bases, with 15 bases between them. Looked up from germline, CDR1 is LGHNA and CDR2 is YNFKEQ.

This clonotype has at least ten counts. V and J are TRBV7-9 and TRBJ2-1, with D uncertain. This CDR3 comprises 15 residues. Trimming removed 5 bases from V and 5 bases from J, with 16 bases in between. Germline assignment: CDR1 SEHNR and CDR2 FQNEAQ (reference sequence). The CDR3 loop reads CASSANLAVNNEQFF. Here the CDR3 DNA reads TGTGCCAGCAGCGCCAATTTGGCGGTAAACAATGAGCAGTTCTTC. The full variable domain, completed using reference TRBV7-9 and TRBJ2-1, is DTGVSQNPRHKITKRGQNVTFRCDPISEHNRLYWYRQTLGQGPEFLTYFQNEAQLEKSRLLSDRFSAERPKGSFSTLEIQRTEQGDSAMYLCASSANLAVNNEQFFGPGTRLTVL.

This clonotype has a count of ten or more. The genes are TRBV12-3 or TRBV12-4 and TRBJ2-7; D is ambiguous. The CDR3 totals 14 residues. V shed 3 bases and J shed 2 bases, with 11 bases lying between them. For the CDR3, the DNA is TGTGCCAGCAGTTTGTCTAGTCTCACCTACGAGCAGTACTTC. Translating it yields CASSLSSLTYEQYF.

This clonotype was counted ten times or more. The chain is built from TRBV5-4 and TRBJ2-7, with TRBD1 matching over 7 bases. The ends lost 3 bases at V and 4 bases at J; junction bases unmatched: 4. This CDR3 comprises 13 residues. Germline V gene lookup returns CDR1 SGHNT and CDR2 YYREEE (reference sequence). The CDR3 sequence is CASSSVGQYEQYF. The CDR3 nucleotides read TGTGCCAGCAGCTCTGTGGGACAGTACGAGCAGTACTTC.

The chain has TRBV6-2 or TRBV6-3 and TRBJ1-5; 9 nucleotides agree with TRBD1. CDR3 length equals 15 residues. V lost 5 bases to trimming and J lost 4 bases; unmatched junction nucleotides: 6. CDR1 is MNHEY, CDR2 SVGEGT, per germline. For the CDR3, the DNA is TGTGCCAGCAGTACAGGGGGCGCAGGGAATCAGCCCCAGCATTTT. Translating gives CASSTGGAGNQPQHF.

The chain recombines TRBV29-1 with TRBJ2-1, with D unclear. Trimming removed 6 bases at V and 5 bases at J, with 14 bases between. The CDR3 has 13 amino acids. Germline assignment: CDR1 SQVTM and CDR2 ANQGSEA. The CDR3 DNA follows: TGCAGCGTCGCACATGAGGCCCACAATGAGCAGTTCTTC. Protein sequence: CSVAHEAHNEQFF.

This clonotype turned up a few times. This chain joins TRBV5-1 and TRBJ2-2, with TRBD2 matching 11 bases. The CDR3 is 15 amino acids. Per the germline V gene, CDR1 is SGHRS and CDR2 is YFSETQ. V lost 0 bases to trimming and J lost 7 bases; unmatched junction nucleotides: 2. The CDR3 is CASSLDLAGGGELFF. The CDR3 DNA sequence: TGCGCCAGCAGCTTGGATCTAGCGGGAGGCGGGGAGCTGTTTTTT.

Comment on this clonotype: A read error may explain this, as a much larger clone is one base away. The chain uses TRBV11-2 and TRBJ1-2, with D tentatively TRBD1 (6 bases). CDR1 and CDR2 (germline): SGHAT, FQNNGV. The CDR3 spans 13 residues. The V end lost 3 bases, the J end lost 4 bases, and 9 bases lay between the germline ends. The CDR3 DNA reads TGTGCCAGCAGCTTGACAGGACTCTATGGCTACACCTTC. Protein: CASSLTGLYGYTF. Supplemented by reference TRBV11-2 and TRBJ1-2, the full variable domain reads EAGVAQSPRYKIIEKRQSVAFWCNPISGHATLYWYQQILGQGPKLLIQFQNNGVVDDSQLPKDRFSAERLKGVDSTLKIQPAKLEDSAVYLCASSLTGLYGYTFGSGTRLTVV.

The chain carries TRBV19 and TRBJ1-1, with D unclear. There are 13 residues in the CDR3. Germline V lookup: CDR1 LNHDA, CDR2 SQIVND (reference sequence). Trimming took 2 bases from V and 0 from J, leaving 4 bases between them. The CDR3 DNA reads TGTGCCAGTAGTATAAAAATGAACACTGAAGCTTTCTTT. As protein: CASSIKMNTEAFF.

This clonotype was recorded a few times. The chain has TRBV29-1 and TRBJ2-7; 7 nucleotides agree with TRBD2. Trimming took 6 bases from V and 2 from J; bases not matched to a gene: 10. Germline values: CDR1 SQVTM, CDR2 ANQGSEA. This CDR3 is 14 amino acids long. The CDR3 loop reads CSVRPGGGPYEQYF. The CDR3 DNA reads TGCAGCGTACGCCCCGGCGGGGGACCCTACGAGCAGTACTTC.

This clonotype was seen ten or more times. This chain links TRBV7-2 with TRBJ2-2; D unresolved. Germline loops: CDR1 SGHTA, CDR2 FQGNSA. V was trimmed by 3 bases and J by 9 bases, leaving 11 bases between them. This CDR3 is built from 13 residues. CDR3 DNA sequence: TGTGCCAGCAGCTTGCAATCGGTGTGGGAGCTGTTTTTT. This gives the protein CASSLQSVWELFF.

This clonotype was seen at least ten times. The CDR3 reads CASSADRARQPQHF. For the CDR3, the DNA is TGTGCCAGCAGCGCCGACAGGGCAAGGCAGCCCCAGCATTTT. The rearrangement joins TRBV6-1 to TRBJ1-5, with 7 bases fitting TRBD1. From germline, CDR1 is MNHNS and CDR2 SASEGT. The CDR3 runs 14 residues. The V segment lost 6 bases and the J segment 7 bases; nucleotides outside the gene matches: 9.

In its sample, this clonotype was seen many times. The V gene is TRBV30, the J gene TRBJ2-1; D possibly uses TRBD1 or TRBD2 (5 bases each). The length of the CDR3 is 12 residues. Germline V gene sequence: CDR1 GTSNPN, CDR2 SVGIG (reference sequence). Deletions cut 0 bases from V and 10 bases from J, with 10 bases between. The CDR3 DNA sequence: TGTGCCTGGAGTGTATTCGGGACGGAGCAGTTCTTC. This encodes CAWSVFGTEQFF.

This clonotype appeared many times. The V and J genes are TRBV6-2 or TRBV6-3 and TRBJ2-7, with TRBD1 identical over 9 bases. With V trimmed by 4 bases and J by 5 bases, 15 bases remained unmatched. The CDR3 contains 17 residues. Germline V gene lookup returns CDR1 MNHEY and CDR2 SVGEGT. The CDR3 loop is CASSSLGPGTGFHEQYF. CDR3 coding DNA: TGTGCCAGCAGTTCCTTAGGCCCCGGGACAGGGTTCCACGAGCAGTACTTC.

This clonotype was found a few times. This chain links TRBV6-2 or TRBV6-3 with TRBJ1-2, with 8 positions matching TRBD1. The CDR3 is 15 residues long. Germline V gene data show CDR1 as MNHEY and CDR2 as SVGEGT. Unmatched junction bases numbered 9, after V lost 7 bases and J lost 2 bases. The CDR3 nucleotides read TGTGCCAGCACGGACAGGGCAATGACGAACTATGGCTACACCTTC. Residues: CASTDRAMTNYGYTF.

The V and J genes are TRBV24-1 and TRBJ2-1; 14 positions agree with TRBD2. With V trimmed by 5 bases and J by 4 bases, 3 bases remained unmatched. Germline V gene lookup returns CDR1 KGHDR and CDR2 SFDVKD. The CDR3 length is 16 residues. The CDR3 protein is CATSARTSGRYNEQFF. The CDR3 nucleotides are TGTGCCACCAGTGCCCGGACTAGCGGGAGGTACAATGAGCAGTTCTTC.

In this sample, this clonotype turned up a few times. This rearrangement joins TRBV20-1 to TRBJ2-4; possible D gene TRBD2, 6 bases. CDR3 size: 14 residues. Germline V gives CDR1 DFQATT, CDR2 SNEGSKA (reference sequence). Trimming removed 4 bases from V and 1 base from J, with 11 bases in between. The CDR3 reads CSAKGGMAKNIQYF. The CDR3 nucleotides read TGCAGTGCTAAAGGCGGGATGGCCAAAAACATTCAGTACTTC.

This clonotype showed up many times. J is TRBJ2-1 and V is TRBV28; D is ambiguous. This CDR3 contains 11 residues. Germline CDR1 MDHEN, CDR2 SYDVKM. V shed 6 bases and J shed 9 bases, with 9 bases lying between them. CDR3 amino acids: CASSPRSEQFF. In nucleotides, the CDR3 is TGTGCCAGCAGCCCGAGGTCTGAGCAGTTCTTC. The full variable domain, with the rest looked up from reference TRBV28 and TRBJ2-1, is DVKVTQSSRYLVKRTGEKVFLECVQDMDHENMFWYRQDPGLGLRLIYFSYDVKMKEKGDIPEGYSVSREKKERFSLILESASTNQTSMYLCASSPRSEQFFGPGTRLTVL.

This clonotype was recorded at least ten times. This chain joins TRBV6-1 and TRBJ2-3; D is ambiguous. V gave up 7 bases and J gave up 0 bases, with 11 bases separating them. CDR3 length equals 14 residues. From germline, CDR1 is MNHNS and CDR2 SASEGT. The CDR3 DNA reads TGTGCCAGCACCCGCCCCGACAGCACAGATACGCAGTATTTT. Translating it yields CASTRPDSTDTQYF.

This clonotype was observed many times. This chain uses TRBV27 with TRBJ1-5; D gene ambiguous. The V gene lost 5 bases and the J gene lost 4 bases, with 6 bases spanning the gap. From germline, CDR1 is MNHEY and CDR2 SMNVEV (reference sequence). CDR3 length: 12 residues. In DNA form, the CDR3 reads TGTGCCAGCAGTCCTCGAAATCAGCCCCAGCATTTT. It is translated as CASSPRNQPQHF.

In its sample, this clonotype was seen many times. The rearrangement joins TRBV10-3 to TRBJ1-5; a weak D match, TRBD1 (6 bases). Germline CDR1 is ENHRY and CDR2 is SYGVKD. Trimming stripped 2 bases from V and 2 bases from J, with 13 bases between. The CDR3 covers 16 residues. In DNA, the CDR3 is TGTGCCATCAGTGAGGGAAACAGGGACGGCAATCAGCCCCAGCATTTT. Translated: CAISEGNRDGNQPQHF.

The DNA of the CDR3 is TGTGCCAGCAGTCCCAGGGGTGATCGCACTGAAGCTTTCTTT. Residues: CASSPRGDRTEAFF. The chain links TRBV6-4 to TRBJ1-1, with D maybe TRBD1 (6 bases). V was pared by 5 bases and J by 4 bases, with 14 bases between. This CDR3 is built from 14 residues. CDR1 is MRHNA, CDR2 SNTAGT, per germline.

V and J are TRBV7-9 and TRBJ2-7, with 11 bases identical to TRBD1. The CDR3 extends over 16 amino acids. The V and J ends lost 4 bases and 6 bases, in that order; junction bases with no gene match: 11. CDR1 is SEHNR, CDR2 FQNEAQ, per germline (reference sequence). CDR3 nucleotides: TGTGCCAGCAGCTCGGGGCCCGGACAGGGGGCGGCCGAGCAGTACTTC. It yields the protein CASSSGPGQGAAEQYF.

Notes on this clonotype: This may be a read error, as it is one base from a much larger clone. V usage is TRBV28 and J usage is TRBJ1-2; D unclear. The CDR3 contains 11 residues. V was trimmed by 5 bases and J by 7 bases, leaving 8 bases between them. Per the germline V gene, CDR1 is MDHEN and CDR2 is SYDVKM. Here the CDR3 reads CASSPGCGYTF. The CDR3 DNA sequence: TGTGCCAGCAGTCCGGGGTGTGGCTACACCTTC.

This clonotype appeared a few times. This sequence joins TRBV7-2 and TRBJ2-3; D may be TRBD2 (6 bases). CDR1 is SGHTA and CDR2 is FQGNSA in the germline V gene. V lost 2 bases, J lost 0 bases, and 9 bases lay in between. This CDR3 contains 15 residues. CDR3 in DNA: TGTGCCAGCAGCTTAACTAGCACCAGCACAGATACGCAGTATTTT. Translating gives CASSLTSTSTDTQYF.

Many counts were recorded for this clonotype. The chain joins TRBV5-6 to TRBJ2-7, with 10 bases fitting TRBD2. The J segment lost 1 base and the V segment lost 1 base, leaving 2 bases of the junction unmatched. Germline CDR1 SGHDT, CDR2 YYEEEE. The CDR3 runs to 15 residues. In DNA, the CDR3 is TGTGCCAGCAGCTTGCCACTAGCGGGGTCCTACGAGCAGTACTTC. It is translated as CASSLPLAGSYEQYF.